This T cell receptor beta chain was found in a study of blood T cells in healthy people across ages. Turning to the study itself: Capture by template switching was about one barcoded beta molecule per two T cells.

Overall study findings and caveats: Getting older went along with TCR beta diversity per million T cells dropping roughly linearly. Those diversity estimates obtained from one million T cells were thought to be underestimates.

J gave up 3 bases and V 2 bases, and 4 bases lay outside the gene matches. This CDR3 region has 14 residues. The germline V gene encodes CDR1 SGHRS and CDR2 YFSETQ. Peripheral blood from each donor was collected in a volume of approximately 9.5 milliliters. A few counts support this clonotype. The antigen remains unidentified. Through a sample-barcoded 5' primer and a J-beta primer mix, a second PCR was run for roughly 7 to 12 cycles. A single record per CDR3 protein comes from TCRdb applying MiXCR to the 5' RACE reads. This sample has roughly 680,000 distinct CDR3 sequences, with about 21% found just once.

The receptor comes from a man aged 70 or older in good health. The chain carries TRBV5-1 and TRBJ2-7, with 8 positions matching TRBD2. The sample comprised blood. The CDR3 DNA sequence: TGCGCCAGCAGCTTAGCGGGAGACCTCTACGAGCAGTACTTC. Its translation: CASSLAGDLYEQYF.